This T cell receptor beta chain came from a study of T-cell reconstitution after alpha-beta-depleted transplantation in children. This clonotype showed up many times. The antigen is undetermined. Molecular barcoding with unique molecular identifiers was used for the TCRbeta library. MiXCR was run by TCRdb on the PCR reads, yielding one entry per CDR3 protein. Among about 580,000 distinct CDR3 sequences listed, roughly 23% were seen once. Study conclusions and caveats: Recipient T cells and thymic progenitors that survived were the source of the high TCRbeta diversity seen at day 60 in some patients. Expanded graft clones numbering several hundred reportedly gave rise to alpha-beta T cells about two months after transplant. Newly produced T cells mostly provided counts and TCRbeta diversity after one year, as hyperexpanded clones declined.

The sample here was PBMCs, mostly from graft donor cells, taken 360 days after TCRalphabeta/CD19-depleted stem cell transplant. The sequence was collected from a boy under two years old who had a stem cell transplant for acute myeloid leukemia, so the T cells may come from the graft donor.

The DNA of the CDR3 is TGTGCCACCAGTGGGCCGAGTCCCGGGGAGCTGTTTTTT. It specifies CATSGPSPGELFF. The gene calls are TRBV24-1 and TRBJ2-2; D is ambiguous. Germline V gene lookup returns CDR1 KGHDR and CDR2 SFDVKD. CDR3 length: 13 amino acids. Trimming pared 5 bases from V and 6 bases from J, leaving 9 bases between.